The clone carrying this TCR beta chain was found once. Antigen: not known. Deletions cut 6 bases from V and 1 base from J, with 9 bases between. Germline CDR1 and CDR2: KGHSH and LQKENI. The CDR3 has 13 residues. This specimen comes from a study of identical twins. Study results and limitations: The abundant beta clonotypes from cord blood had fewer insertions, and memory repertoires had none of this.

TCRdb re-derived calls from the 5' RACE reads in MiXCR, one entry per CDR3 protein. The table has fewer than 900,000 distinct CDR3 sequences, less than 25% seen once. The same data also went into a second study, on T cells expressing NK-cell markers.

Source material: PBMCs. The TCR comes from a young woman in good health. This chain links TRBV18 with TRBJ1-1; D gene uncertain. In nucleotides, the CDR3 is TGTGCCAGCTCTATAGAACAGAACACTGAAGCTTTCTTT. Translation: CASSIEQNTEAFF.